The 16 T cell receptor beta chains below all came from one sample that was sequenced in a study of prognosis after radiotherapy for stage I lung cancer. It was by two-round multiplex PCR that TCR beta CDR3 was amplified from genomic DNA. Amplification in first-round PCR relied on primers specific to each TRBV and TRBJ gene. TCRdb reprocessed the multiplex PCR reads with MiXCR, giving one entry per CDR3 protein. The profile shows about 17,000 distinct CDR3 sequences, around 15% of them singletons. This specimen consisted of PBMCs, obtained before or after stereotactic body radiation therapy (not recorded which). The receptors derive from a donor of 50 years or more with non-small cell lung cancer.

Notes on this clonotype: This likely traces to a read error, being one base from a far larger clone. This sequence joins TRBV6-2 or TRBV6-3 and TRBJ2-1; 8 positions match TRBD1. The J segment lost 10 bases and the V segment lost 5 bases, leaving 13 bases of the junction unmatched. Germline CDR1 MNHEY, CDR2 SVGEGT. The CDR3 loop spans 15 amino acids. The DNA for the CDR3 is TGTGCCAGCAGTCACCGGGACAGGACTAACTACGAGCAGTTCTTC. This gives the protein CASSHRDRTNYEQFF.

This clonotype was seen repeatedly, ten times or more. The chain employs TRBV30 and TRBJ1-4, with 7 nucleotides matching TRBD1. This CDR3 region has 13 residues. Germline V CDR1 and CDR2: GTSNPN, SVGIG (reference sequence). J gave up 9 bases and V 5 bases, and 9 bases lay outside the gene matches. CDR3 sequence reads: CAWERDSLQKLFF. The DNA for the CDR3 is TGTGCCTGGGAACGGGACAGTCTTCAAAAACTGTTTTTT.

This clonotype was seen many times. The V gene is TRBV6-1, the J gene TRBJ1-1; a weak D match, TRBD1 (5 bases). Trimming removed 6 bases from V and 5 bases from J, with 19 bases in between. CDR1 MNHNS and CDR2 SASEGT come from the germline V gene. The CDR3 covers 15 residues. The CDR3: CASSPLGGPWTEAFF. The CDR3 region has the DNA TGTGCCAGCAGCCCCCTCGGGGGACCTTGGACTGAAGCTTTCTTT.

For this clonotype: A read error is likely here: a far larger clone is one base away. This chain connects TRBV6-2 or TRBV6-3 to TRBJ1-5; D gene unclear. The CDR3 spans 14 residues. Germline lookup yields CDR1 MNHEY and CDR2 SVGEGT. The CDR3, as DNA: TGTACCAGCAGTTTCAAGGGAGGGAACCAGCCCCAGCATTTT. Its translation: CTSSFKGGNQPQHF.

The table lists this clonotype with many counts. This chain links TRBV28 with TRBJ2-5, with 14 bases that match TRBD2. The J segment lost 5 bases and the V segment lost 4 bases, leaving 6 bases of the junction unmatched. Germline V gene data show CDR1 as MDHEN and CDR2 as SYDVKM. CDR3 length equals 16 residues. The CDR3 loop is CASSSRLAGGLETQYF. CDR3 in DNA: TGTGCCAGCAGTTCCCGACTAGCGGGAGGGCTTGAGACCCAGTACTTC. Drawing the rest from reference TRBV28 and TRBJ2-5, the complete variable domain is DVKVTQSSRYLVKRTGEKVFLECVQDMDHENMFWYRQDPGLGLRLIYFSYDVKMKEKGDIPEGYSVSREKKERFSLILESASTNQTSMYLCASSSRLAGGLETQYFGPGTRLLVL.

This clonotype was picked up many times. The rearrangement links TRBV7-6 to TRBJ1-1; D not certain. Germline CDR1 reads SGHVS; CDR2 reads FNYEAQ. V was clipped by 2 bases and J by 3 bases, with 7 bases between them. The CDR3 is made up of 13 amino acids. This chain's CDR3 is CASSLSVDTEAFF. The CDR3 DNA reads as TGTGCCAGCAGCTTATCGGTTGACACTGAAGCTTTCTTT. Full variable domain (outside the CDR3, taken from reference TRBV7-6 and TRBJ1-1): GAGVSQSPRYKVTKRGQDVALRCDPISGHVSLYWYRQALGQGPEFLTYFNYEAQQDKSGLPNDRFSAERPEGSISTLTIQRTEQRDSAMYRCASSLSVDTEAFFGQGTRLTVV.

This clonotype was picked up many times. The CDR3 protein is CASSLAASGSHEQYF. The CDR3 DNA reads as TGTGCCAGCAGCTTAGCGGCTAGCGGGAGTCACGAGCAGTACTTC. V usage is TRBV7-2 and J usage is TRBJ2-7; 10 nucleotides line up with TRBD2. CDR1 and CDR2 (germline): SGHTA, FQGNSA. With V trimmed by 0 bases and J by 5 bases, 4 bases remained unmatched. This CDR3 contains 15 residues.

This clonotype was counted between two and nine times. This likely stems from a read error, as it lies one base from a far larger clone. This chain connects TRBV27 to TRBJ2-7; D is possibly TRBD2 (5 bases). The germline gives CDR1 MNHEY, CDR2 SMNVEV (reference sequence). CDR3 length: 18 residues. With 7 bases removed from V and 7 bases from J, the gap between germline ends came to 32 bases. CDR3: CASIPSAGGAQTYNEQYF. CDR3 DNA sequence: TGTGCCAGCATCCCCTCAGCCGGAGGAGCGCAGACCTACAATGAGCAGTACTTC.

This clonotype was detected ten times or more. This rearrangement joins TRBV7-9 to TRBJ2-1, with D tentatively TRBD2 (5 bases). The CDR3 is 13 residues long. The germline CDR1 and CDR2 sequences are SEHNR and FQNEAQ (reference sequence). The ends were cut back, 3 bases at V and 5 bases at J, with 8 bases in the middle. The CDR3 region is CASSFTADNEQFF. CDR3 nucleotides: TGTGCCAGCAGCTTCACAGCGGACAATGAGCAGTTCTTC. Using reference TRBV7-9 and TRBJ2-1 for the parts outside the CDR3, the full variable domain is DTGVSQNPRHKITKRGQNVTFRCDPISEHNRLYWYRQTLGQGPEFLTYFQNEAQLEKSRLLSDRFSAERPKGSFSTLEIQRTEQGDSAMYLCASSFTADNEQFFGPGTRLTVL.

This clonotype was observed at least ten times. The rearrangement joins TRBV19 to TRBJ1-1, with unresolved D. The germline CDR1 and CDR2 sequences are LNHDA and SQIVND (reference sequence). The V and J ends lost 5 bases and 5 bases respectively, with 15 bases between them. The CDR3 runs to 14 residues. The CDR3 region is CASSAGIWITEAFF. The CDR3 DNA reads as TGTGCCAGTAGTGCGGGCATTTGGATAACTGAAGCTTTCTTT.

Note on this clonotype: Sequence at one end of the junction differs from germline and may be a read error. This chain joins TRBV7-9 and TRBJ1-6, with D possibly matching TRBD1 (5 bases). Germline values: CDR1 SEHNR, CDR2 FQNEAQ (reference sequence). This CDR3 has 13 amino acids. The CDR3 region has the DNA TGTGCCAGTATCCAGGGCGAGAATTCACCCCTGCACTTT. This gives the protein CASIQGENSPLHF.

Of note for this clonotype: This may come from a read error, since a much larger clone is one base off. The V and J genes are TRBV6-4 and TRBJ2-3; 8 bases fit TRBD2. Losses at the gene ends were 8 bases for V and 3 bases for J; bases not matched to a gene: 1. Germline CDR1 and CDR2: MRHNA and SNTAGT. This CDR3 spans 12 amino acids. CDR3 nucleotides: TGTGCCAGCCGCGGGGGGACAGATACGCAGTATTTT. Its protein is CASRGGTDTQYF.

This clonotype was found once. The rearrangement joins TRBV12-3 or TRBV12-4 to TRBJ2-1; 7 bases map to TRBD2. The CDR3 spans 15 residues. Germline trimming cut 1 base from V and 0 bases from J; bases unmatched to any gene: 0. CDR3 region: CASSLGGGSYNEQFF. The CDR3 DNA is TGTGCCAGCAGTTTAGGCGGGGGCTCCTACAATGAGCAGTTCTTC.

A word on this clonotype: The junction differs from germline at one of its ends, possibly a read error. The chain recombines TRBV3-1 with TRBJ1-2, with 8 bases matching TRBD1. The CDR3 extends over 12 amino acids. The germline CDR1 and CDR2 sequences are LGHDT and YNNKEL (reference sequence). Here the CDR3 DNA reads TGCGCCACCAGCCAGACAGGGGACGGCTACACCTTC. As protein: CATSQTGDGYTF. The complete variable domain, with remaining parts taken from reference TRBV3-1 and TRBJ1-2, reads DTAVSQTPKYLVTQMGNDKSIKCEQNLGHDTMYWYKQDSKKFLKIMFSYNNKELIINETVPNRFSPKSPDKAHLNLHINSLELGDSAVYFCATSQTGDGYTFGSGTRLTVV.

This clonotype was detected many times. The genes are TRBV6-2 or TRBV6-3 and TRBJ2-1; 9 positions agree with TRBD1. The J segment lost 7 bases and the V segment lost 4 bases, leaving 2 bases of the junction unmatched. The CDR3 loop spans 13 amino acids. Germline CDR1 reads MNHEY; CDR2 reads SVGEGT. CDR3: CASSSGTGNEQFF. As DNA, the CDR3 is TGTGCCAGCAGTTCCGGGACAGGGAATGAGCAGTTCTTC.

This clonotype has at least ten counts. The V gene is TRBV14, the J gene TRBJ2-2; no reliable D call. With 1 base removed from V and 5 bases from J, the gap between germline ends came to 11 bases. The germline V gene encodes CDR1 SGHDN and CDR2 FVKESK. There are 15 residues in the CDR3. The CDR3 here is CASSQVYSRTGELFF. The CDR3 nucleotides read TGTGCCAGCAGCCAAGTCTACAGTCGGACCGGGGAGCTGTTTTTT.